This T cell receptor beta chain was identified in a study of blood T cell repertoires in COVID-19. Study background: COVID-19 samples from acute and convalescent phases originated in the United States, Italy and Spain.

Generated by immunoSEQ multiplex PCR, the TCRdb table keeps only in-frame clones and is missing some. The table records 200,000 to 250,000 clones, approximately 82% of them present only once. The germline V and J ends were trimmed by 4 bases and 1 base, with 11 bases remaining between them. CDR3 length: 14 residues. Germline V gene lookup returns CDR1 SGHRS and CDR2 YFSETQ. The sequenced sample consisted of peripheral blood. The rearrangement uses TRBV5-1 and TRBJ1-1; D is uncertain. This clonotype originated in a woman in her 40s who had recovered from COVID-19. CDR3 sequence: CASSRVTGNTEAFF. The CDR3 region has the DNA TGCGCCAGCAGCCGGGTGACGGGGAACACTGAAGCTTTCTTT.